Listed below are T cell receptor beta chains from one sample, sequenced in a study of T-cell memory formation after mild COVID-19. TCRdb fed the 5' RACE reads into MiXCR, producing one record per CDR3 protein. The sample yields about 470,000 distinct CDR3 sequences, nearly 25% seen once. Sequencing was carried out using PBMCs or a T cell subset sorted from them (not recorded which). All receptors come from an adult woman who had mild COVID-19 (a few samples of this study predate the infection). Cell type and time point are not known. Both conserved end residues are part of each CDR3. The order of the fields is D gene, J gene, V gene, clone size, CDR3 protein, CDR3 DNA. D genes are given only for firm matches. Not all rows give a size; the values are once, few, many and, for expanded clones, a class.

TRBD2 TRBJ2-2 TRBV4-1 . CASSQGPAGGGTGELFF TGCGCCAGCAGCCAAGGGCCCGCGGGCGGGGGGACCGGGGAGCTGTTTTTT
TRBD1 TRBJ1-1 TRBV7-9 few CASSAVQGSRSEAFF TGTGCCAGCAGCGCGGTACAGGGGAGTCGGTCCGAAGCTTTCTTT
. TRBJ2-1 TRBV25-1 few CASSEWTPNEQFF TGTGCCAGCAGTGAATGGACTCCCAATGAGCAGTTCTTC
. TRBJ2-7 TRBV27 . CASSLKVLSSYEQYF TGTGCCAGCAGTTTAAAGGTGCTCAGCTCCTACGAGCAGTACTTC
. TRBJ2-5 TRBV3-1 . CASSQVRQATQYF TGTGCCAGCAGCCAAGTGCGGCAAGCGACCCAGTACTTC
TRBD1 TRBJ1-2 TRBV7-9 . CASSSQSTGNYGYTF TGTGCCAGCAGCTCCCAGTCGACAGGGAACTATGGCTACACCTTC
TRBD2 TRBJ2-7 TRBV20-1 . CSARGTSAASYEQYF TGCAGTGCTAGAGGGACTAGCGCAGCCTCCTACGAGCAGTACTTC
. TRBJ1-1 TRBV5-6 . CASSAVTSGTEAFF TGTGCCAGCAGCGCGGTGACTTCTGGCACTGAAGCTTTCTTT
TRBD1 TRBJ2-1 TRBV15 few CATSSDRGTLNEQFF TGTGCCACCAGCTCGGACAGGGGGACCCTCAATGAGCAGTTCTTC
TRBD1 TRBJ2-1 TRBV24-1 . CATGYPGTGNNEQFF TGTGCCACCGGCTATCCCGGGACAGGGAACAATGAGCAGTTCTTC
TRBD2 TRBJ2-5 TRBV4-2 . CASSQELAGQETQYF TGTGCCAGCAGCCAAGAACTAGCGGGTCAAGAGACCCAGTACTTC
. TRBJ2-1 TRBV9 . CASSVSEVEQFF TGTGCCAGCAGCGTATCAGAGGTCGAGCAGTTCTTC
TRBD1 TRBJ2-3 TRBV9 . CASSARTGNTDTQYF TGTGCCAGCAGCGCCCGGACAGGGAACACAGATACGCAGTATTTT
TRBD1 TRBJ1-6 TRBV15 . CATSRLGGDRRFSYNSPLHF TGTGCCACCAGCAGGTTGGGAGGGGACAGGCGGTTCTCCTATAATTCACCCCTCCACTTT
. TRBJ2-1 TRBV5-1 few CASCPDSPSYNEQFF TGCGCCAGCTGCCCGGACAGCCCCTCTTACAATGAGCAGTTCTTC
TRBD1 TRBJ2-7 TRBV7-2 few CASSPWDSDSYEQYF TGTGCCAGCAGCCCATGGGACAGCGACTCCTACGAGCAGTACTTC
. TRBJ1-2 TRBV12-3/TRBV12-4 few CASSSGGRYGYTF TGTGCCAGCAGTTCCGGGGGCCGGTATGGCTACACCTTC
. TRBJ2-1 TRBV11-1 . CASSRERLRNEQFF TGTGCCAGCAGCCGGGAAAGGTTAAGGAATGAGCAGTTCTTC
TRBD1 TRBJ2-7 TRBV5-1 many CASSTGTGGYEQYF TGTGCCAGCAGCACGGGGACAGGGGGGTACGAGCAGTACTTC
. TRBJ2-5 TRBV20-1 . CSARDERETQYF TGCAGTGCTAGAGACGAACGAGAGACCCAGTACTTC